This T cell receptor (beta chain) was retrieved from a study of beta chain features in type 1 diabetes. The wider study: Patients and healthy donors were similar in age, gender and cell yields.

Study-level findings and limits: Patients showed naive, central memory and Treg TCRB repertoires that appeared more similar than those of healthy donors.

Germline V gene lookup returns CDR1 LNHDA and CDR2 SQIVND (reference sequence). The CDR3 covers 16 residues. V dropped 2 bases and J dropped 0 bases, with 10 bases sitting between them. Reverse transcribing all isolated RNA meant expressed TCRB transcripts were sequenced. Approximately 3.6 million reads was the average for naive, central memory and regulatory T cell samples. Generated by immunoSEQ multiplex PCR, the TCRdb table keeps only in-frame clones and is missing some. Here the sample spans 900,000 or so clones, about a sixth being singletons. Of note for this clone: Antigen specificity is unknown.

Sequencing was performed on naive CD4+ T cells from blood. This chain joins TRBV19 and TRBJ1-4; no definite D call. This TCR came from a woman aged 18 to 35 in good health. CDR3 residues: CASSISRAPTNEKLFF. The CDR3 nucleotides are TGTGCCAGTAGTATAAGTCGGGCACCAACTAATGAAAAACTGTTTTTT.